This TCR beta chain was recorded in a study of T cells in Graves' hyperthyroidism and ophthalmopathy. Germline V gene lookup returns CDR1 SGHRS and CDR2 YFSETQ. Trimming stripped 5 bases from V and 5 bases from J, with 9 bases between. CDR3 length: 12 residues. What was amplified from RNA transcripts were TCR beta CDR3 regions. A set of HTBI primers served as the primers for a first-round RT-PCR of the TCR CDR3. TCRdb re-analysed the multiplex PCR reads in MiXCR, keeping a single row per CDR3 protein. The data hold about 400,000 distinct CDR3 sequences, with 15% to 18% observed a single time. This clonotype has at least ten counts. The hyperthyroidism patients had all been newly diagnosed, and their disease duration was under 2 months. Their ages ranged from 18 to 65 years. Uncontrolled infection, other autoimmune disease, pregnancy or lactation excluded patients.

The TCR sequence derives from a woman aged 18-35 years with Graves' hyperthyroidism. The sequenced sample consisted of blood. V usage is TRBV5-1 and J usage is TRBJ2-3; maybe TRBD2 (5 bases). CDR3 region: CASSAEVDTQYF. CDR3 nucleotide sequence: TGCGCCAGCAGTGCGGAGGTAGATACGCAGTATTTT.